This entry lists 15 T cell receptor beta chains sequenced from one sample in a study of cytomegalovirus exposure and HLA in healthy donors. The primer mix had 60 Vbeta and 13 Jbeta primers. Libraries were prepared by immunoSEQ multiplex PCR; TCRdb keeps only in-frame clonotypes and omits some of them. The table shows approximately 100,000 clones, with 70% to 80% occurring only once. Material for sequencing was PBMCs. The receptors come from a female donor in good health and CMV-seropositive.

V and J are TRBV7-9 and TRBJ1-2; 7 bases map to TRBD1. Germline CDR1 and CDR2: SEHNR and FQNEAQ (reference sequence). The CDR3 consists of 14 residues. The J segment lost 3 bases and the V segment lost 5 bases, leaving 6 bases of the junction unmatched. In nucleotides, the CDR3 is TGTGCCAGCAGCACTTACGACAGGGACTATGGCTACACCTTC. It specifies CASSTYDRDYGYTF.

Comment on this clone: Other DNA sequences from this sample encode an identical CDR3 as well. The rearrangement links TRBV2 to TRBJ2-1; 12 bases fit TRBD1. CDR3 length: 14 residues. The junction had 5 bases not matched to a gene; V was cut back by 7 bases and J by 7 bases. CDR1 and CDR2 from the germline V gene are SNHLY and FYNNEI. The CDR3 loop is CASKGDRGQNEQFF. CDR3 sequence (DNA): TGTGCCAGCAAGGGGGACAGGGGGCAAAATGAGCAGTTCTTC.

The rearrangement uses TRBV4-2 and TRBJ2-2; TRBD1 aligns across 9 bases. Germline V lookup: CDR1 LGHNA, CDR2 YNFKEQ. This CDR3 spans 16 amino acids. V was pared by 4 bases and J by 4 bases, with 7 bases of the junction left unmatched. This CDR3 reads CASSLYTGGTTGELFF. In DNA form, the CDR3 reads TGTGCCAGCAGCCTATACACAGGGGGCACCACCGGGGAGCTGTTTTTT.

This clone was counted a few times. The CDR3 sequence: CASRPRGSNQPQHF. The CDR3, as DNA: TGTGCCAGCAGGCCCAGGGGGAGCAATCAGCCCCAGCATTTT. This chain uses TRBV27 with TRBJ1-5; 7 nucleotides match TRBD1. The CDR3 spans 14 residues. CDR1 and CDR2 (germline): MNHEY, SMNVEV (reference sequence). With V trimmed by 6 bases and J by 1 base, 3 bases remained unmatched.

This clone was counted a few times. The chain links TRBV12-5 to TRBJ1-5, with 8 bases that match TRBD1. Per the germline V gene, CDR1 is LGHNT and CDR2 is FRNRAP. V was clipped by 6 bases and J by 4 bases; unmatched bases: 8. This CDR3 has 15 residues. The CDR3 nucleotides are TGTGCTAGTGGCCATTCGGACAGGGTGAATCAGCCCCAGCATTTT. Protein: CASGHSDRVNQPQHF. The entire variable domain, with the rest obtained from reference TRBV12-5 and TRBJ1-5, is as follows: DARVTQTPRHKVTEMGQEVTMRCQPILGHNTVFWYRQTMMQGLELLAYFRNRAPLDDSGMPKDRFSAEMPDATLATLKIQPSEPRDSAVYFCASGHSDRVNQPQHFGDGTRLSIL.

The rearrangement uses TRBV5-1 and TRBJ2-2; the D is unclear. Per germline, CDR1 SGHRS and CDR2 YFSETQ. The CDR3 has 14 residues. V dropped 4 bases and J dropped 1 base, with 8 bases sitting between them. The CDR3 DNA reads TGCGCCAGCAGCATCGGTCGGAACACCGGGGAGCTGTTTTTT. Residues: CASSIGRNTGELFF.

The CDR3 loop reads CASSPRQGVGEQYF. CDR3 nucleotide sequence: TGTGCCAGCTCACCTAGACAGGGGGTGGGCGAGCAGTACTTC. The chain recombines TRBV18 with TRBJ2-7; TRBD1 matches 9 bases. The CDR3 runs 14 residues. Trimming at V came to 3 bases and at J to 6 bases, leaving 6 bases not matched to a gene. Looked up from germline, CDR1 is KGHSH and CDR2 is LQKENI.

The chain couples TRBV5-4 to TRBJ2-1, with TRBD2 identical over 9 bases. The CDR3 runs 15 residues. The trim removed 1 base at V and 7 bases at J, leaving 6 bases unmatched. Germline loops: CDR1 SGHNT, CDR2 YYREEE (reference sequence). CDR3 nucleotides: TGTGCCAGCAGCTTGAGCGGGGGGAGACAGAATGAGCAGTTCTTC. Its protein is CASSLSGGRQNEQFF. The variable domain in full, with the rest retrieved from reference TRBV5-4 and TRBJ2-1, is ETGVTQSPTHLIKTRGQQVTLRCSSQSGHNTVSWYQQALGQGPQFIFQYYREEENGRGNFPPRFSGLQFPNYSSELNVNALELDDSALYLCASSLSGGRQNEQFFGPGTRLTVL.

The chain combines TRBV14 with TRBJ2-7; 10 bases align to TRBD1. J lost 3 bases, V lost 3 bases, and 5 bases had no gene match. The CDR3 spans 15 residues. CDR1 and CDR2 (germline): SGHDN, FVKESK. DNA for the CDR3: TGTGCCAGCAGCCAGCCGGGACAGGGGCGCTACGAGCAGTACTTC. Translated, it gives CASSQPGQGRYEQYF.

This clone has just a few counts. The genes are TRBV6-5 and TRBJ2-7; D might be TRBD2 (5 bases). Trimming removed 6 bases from V and 3 bases from J, with 12 bases in between. Germline assignment: CDR1 MNHEY and CDR2 SVGAGI. The CDR3 contains 13 residues. The CDR3 DNA follows: TGTGCCAGCAGGTTCGAGGGAAACTACGAGCAGTACTTC. Translated, it gives CASRFEGNYEQYF.

The chain recombines TRBV27 with TRBJ1-5; 12 bases map to TRBD1. CDR1 is MNHEY and CDR2 is SMNVEV in the germline V gene (reference sequence). J was trimmed by 6 bases and V by 4 bases; bases with no gene match: 7. The CDR3 spans 16 residues. CDR3 nucleotide sequence: TGTGCCAGCAGTTCCTGGGGACAGGGGGCAGGTCAGCCCCAGCATTTT. The encoded protein is CASSSWGQGAGQPQHF.

The chain uses TRBV7-6 and TRBJ2-1, with TRBD2 identical over 10 bases. The CDR3 totals 14 residues. The trim removed 7 bases at V and 8 bases at J, leaving 8 bases unmatched. Germline V gene sequence: CDR1 SGHVS, CDR2 FNYEAQ. The CDR3 DNA reads TGTGCCAGCACCAAGCGGGAGGGCCCTTATGAGCAGTTCTTC. Residues: CASTKREGPYEQFF.

The chain has TRBV7-6 and TRBJ2-1; weak D call: TRBD1 (12 bases). Deletions cut 5 bases from V and 9 bases from J, with 32 bases between. Germline V gene sequence: CDR1 SGHVS, CDR2 FNYEAQ. This CDR3 has 19 residues. The CDR3 is CASSPGTGGTSGSSGEQFF. The CDR3 DNA sequence: TGTGCCAGCAGCCCTGGGACAGGGGGCACTAGCGGGAGTTCGGGTGAGCAGTTCTTC.

This chain uses TRBV6-1 with TRBJ2-7; a possible D gene is TRBD1 (6 bases). From germline, CDR1 is MNHNS and CDR2 SASEGT. V lost 6 bases, J lost 2 bases, and 17 bases lay in between. CDR3 length: 15 amino acids. The CDR3 sequence is CASSLSGGSTYEQYF. CDR3 sequence (DNA): TGTGCCAGCAGCCTCTCTGGGGGCAGCACCTACGAGCAGTACTTC.

The genes are TRBV29-1 and TRBJ2-1; 7 nucleotides match TRBD2. Germline V CDR1 and CDR2: SQVTM, ANQGSEA. This CDR3 comprises 15 residues. The V gene end was trimmed by 4 bases and the J gene end by 4 bases; junction bases not matched to a gene: 10. CDR3 DNA: TGCAGCGTTGCCTCACTAGCGCGACCGTACAATGAGCAGTTCTTC. It is translated as CSVASLARPYNEQFF.